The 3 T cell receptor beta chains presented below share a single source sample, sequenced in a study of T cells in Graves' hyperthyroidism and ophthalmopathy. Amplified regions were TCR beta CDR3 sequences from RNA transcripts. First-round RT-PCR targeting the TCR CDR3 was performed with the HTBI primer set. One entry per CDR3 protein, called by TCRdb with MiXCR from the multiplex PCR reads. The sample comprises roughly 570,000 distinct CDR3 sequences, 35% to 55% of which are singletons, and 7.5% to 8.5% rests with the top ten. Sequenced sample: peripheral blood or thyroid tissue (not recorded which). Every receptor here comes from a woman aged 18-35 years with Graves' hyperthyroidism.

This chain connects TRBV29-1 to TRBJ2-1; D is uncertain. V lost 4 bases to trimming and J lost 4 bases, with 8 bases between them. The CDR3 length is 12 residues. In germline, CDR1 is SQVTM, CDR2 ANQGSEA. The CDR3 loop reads CSVAVSYNEQFF. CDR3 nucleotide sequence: TGCAGCGTTGCCGTGAGTTACAATGAGCAGTTCTTC.

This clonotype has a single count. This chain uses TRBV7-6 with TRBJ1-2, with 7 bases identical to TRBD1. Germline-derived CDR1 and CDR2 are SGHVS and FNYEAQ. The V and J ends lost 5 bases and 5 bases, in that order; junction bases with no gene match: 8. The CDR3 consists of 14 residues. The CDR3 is CASSQPGQQYGYTF. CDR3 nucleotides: TGTGCCAGCAGCCAACCGGGACAGCAATATGGCTACACCTTC.

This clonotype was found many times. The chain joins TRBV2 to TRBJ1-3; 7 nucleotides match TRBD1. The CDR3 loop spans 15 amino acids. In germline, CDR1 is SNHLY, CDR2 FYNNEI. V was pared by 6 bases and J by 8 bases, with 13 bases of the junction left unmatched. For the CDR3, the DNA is TGTGCCAGCAGGGGGGACAGTAGAAGTTTGGACACCATATATTTT. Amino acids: CASRGDSRSLDTIYF.